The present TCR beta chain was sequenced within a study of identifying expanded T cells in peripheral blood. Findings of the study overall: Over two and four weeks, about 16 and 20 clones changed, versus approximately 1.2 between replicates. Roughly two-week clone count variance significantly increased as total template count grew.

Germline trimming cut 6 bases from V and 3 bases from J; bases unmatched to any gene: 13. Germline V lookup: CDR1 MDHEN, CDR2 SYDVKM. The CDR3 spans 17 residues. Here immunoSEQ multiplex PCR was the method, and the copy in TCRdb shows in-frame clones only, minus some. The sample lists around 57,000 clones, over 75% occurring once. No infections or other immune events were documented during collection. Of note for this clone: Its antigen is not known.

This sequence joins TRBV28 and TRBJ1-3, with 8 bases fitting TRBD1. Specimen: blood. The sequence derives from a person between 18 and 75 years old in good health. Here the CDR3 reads CASRGLGRGPVGNTIYF. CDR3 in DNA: TGTGCCAGCAGGGGCCTAGGCAGGGGGCCAGTTGGAAACACCATATATTTT.